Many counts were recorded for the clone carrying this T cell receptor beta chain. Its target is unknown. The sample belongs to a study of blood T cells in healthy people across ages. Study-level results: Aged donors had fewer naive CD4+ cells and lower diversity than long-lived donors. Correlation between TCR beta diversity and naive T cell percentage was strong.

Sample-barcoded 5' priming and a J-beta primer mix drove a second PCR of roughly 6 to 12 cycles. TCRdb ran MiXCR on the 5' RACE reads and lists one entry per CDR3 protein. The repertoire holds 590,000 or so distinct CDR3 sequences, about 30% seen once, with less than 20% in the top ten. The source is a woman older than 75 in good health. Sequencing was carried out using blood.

This chain's CDR3 is CAWRQGSGRYNEQFF. Written as DNA, the CDR3 is TGTGCCTGGCGACAGGGTAGCGGGAGGTACAATGAGCAGTTCTTC. The gene calls are TRBV30 and TRBJ2-1; 10 bases align to TRBD2. J lost 4 bases, V lost 5 bases, and 8 bases had no gene match. CDR1 is GTSNPN, CDR2 SVGIG, per germline (reference sequence). The CDR3 runs to 15 residues. Based on the CDR3 plus reference TRBV30 and TRBJ2-1, the full variable domain is SQTIHQWPATLVQPVGSPLSLECTVEGTSNPNLYWYRQAAGRGLQLLFYSVGIGQISSEVPQNLSASRPQDRQFILSSKKLLLSDSGFYLCAWRQGSGRYNEQFFGPGTRLTVL.